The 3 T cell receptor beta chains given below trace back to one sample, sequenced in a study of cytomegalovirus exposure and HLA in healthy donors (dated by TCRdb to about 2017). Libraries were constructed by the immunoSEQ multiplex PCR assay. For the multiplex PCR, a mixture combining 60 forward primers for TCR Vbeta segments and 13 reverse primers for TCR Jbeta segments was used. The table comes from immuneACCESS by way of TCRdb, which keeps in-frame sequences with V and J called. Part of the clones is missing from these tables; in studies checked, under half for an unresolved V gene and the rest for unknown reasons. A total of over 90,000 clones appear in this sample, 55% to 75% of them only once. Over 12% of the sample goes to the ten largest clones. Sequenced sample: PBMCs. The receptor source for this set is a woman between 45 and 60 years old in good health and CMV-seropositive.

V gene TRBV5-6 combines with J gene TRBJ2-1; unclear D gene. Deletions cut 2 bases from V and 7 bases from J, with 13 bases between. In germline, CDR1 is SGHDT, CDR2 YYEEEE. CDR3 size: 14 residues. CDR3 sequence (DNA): TGTGCCAGCAGCTTCCTCGTCGGTACGAATGAGCAGTTCTTC. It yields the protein CASSFLVGTNEQFF.

The CDR3 DNA reads as TGCGCCAGCAGCTTGGGACCAGGGTCTATAGAGACCCAGTACTTC. It is translated as CASSLGPGSIETQYF. V and J are TRBV5-1 and TRBJ2-5; D might be TRBD1 (5 bases). V shed 0 bases and J shed 4 bases, with 13 bases lying between them. Germline CDR1 SGHRS, CDR2 YFSETQ. The CDR3 is made up of 15 amino acids.

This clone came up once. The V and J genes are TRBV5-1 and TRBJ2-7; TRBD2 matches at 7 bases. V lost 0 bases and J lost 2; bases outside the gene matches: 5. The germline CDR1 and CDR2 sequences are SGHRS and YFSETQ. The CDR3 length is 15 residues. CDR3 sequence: CASSLERTSTYEQYF. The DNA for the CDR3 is TGCGCCAGCAGCTTGGAACGGACTAGTACCTACGAGCAGTACTTC. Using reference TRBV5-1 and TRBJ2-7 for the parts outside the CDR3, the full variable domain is KAGVTQTPRYLIKTRGQQVTLSCSPISGHRSVSWYQQTPGQGLQFLFEYFSETQRNKGNFPGRFSGRQFSNSRSEMNVSTLELGDSALYLCASSLERTSTYEQYFGPGTRLTVT.